These 32 T cell receptor beta chains were sequenced from one sample in a study of response to subunit inactivated influenza vaccine (dated by TCRdb to 2017 to 2018). Library preparation employed RT-PCR. Sequenced on an Illumina HiSeq 2500. The public reads were reprocessed in TCRdb via fastp at Q25 and MiXCR, keeping in-frame beta chains. Here each entry gathers all rows of one CDR3 protein and keeps the most common genes and DNA. For this sample the table gives around 580,000 distinct CDR3 sequences, of which about an eighth were detected only once. The ten top clones hold about a tenth of the sample. The starting material was PBMCs from blood, obtained on the day of vaccination. The receptor set was obtained from a man aged 50-60 years who received an inactivated influenza vaccine. Donor details come from another sample of the same person, matched by shared clones.

This clonotype was detected only a few times. The J gene is TRBJ1-2, the V gene TRBV15, with no clear D. The germline V gene has CDR1 LNHNV and CDR2 YYDKDF (reference sequence). The CDR3 covers 15 residues. Between the trimmed V and J ends, which lost 0 bases and 0 bases, there was a span of 8 bases. CDR3 coding DNA: TGTGCCACCAGCAGAGATACAGCAACTAACTATGGCTACACCTTC. This gives the protein CATSRDTATNYGYTF.

V and J are TRBV20-1 and TRBJ1-5, with 7 positions matching TRBD1. In germline, CDR1 is DFQATT, CDR2 SNEGSKA (reference sequence). J lost 0 bases, V lost 5 bases, and 4 bases had no gene match. The CDR3 has 14 residues. DNA of the CDR3: TGCAGTGCTTACACAGGGGCTAGCAATCAGCCCCAGCATTTT. The encoded protein is CSAYTGASNQPQHF.

This clonotype was detected only a few times. The chain employs TRBV28 and TRBJ2-2; D call uncertain. Trimming took 2 bases from V and 7 from J, leaving 8 bases between them. This CDR3 is 13 amino acids long. The germline V gene encodes CDR1 MDHEN and CDR2 SYDVKM. This CDR3 reads CASSLRTVGELFF. The CDR3 bases are TGTGCCAGCAGTTTAAGAACAGTCGGGGAGCTGTTTTTT. Supplemented by reference TRBV28 and TRBJ2-2, the full variable domain reads DVKVTQSSRYLVKRTGEKVFLECVQDMDHENMFWYRQDPGLGLRLIYFSYDVKMKEKGDIPEGYSVSREKKERFSLILESASTNQTSMYLCASSLRTVGELFFGEGSRLTVL.

V gene TRBV14 combines with J gene TRBJ2-1; the D is unclear. The germline gives CDR1 SGHDN, CDR2 FVKESK. CDR3 length: 16 amino acids. Deletions cut 0 bases from V and 7 bases from J, with 16 bases between. The CDR3 loop is CASSQEAFGVWNEQFF. CDR3 sequence (DNA): TGTGCCAGCAGCCAAGAAGCGTTTGGGGTTTGGAATGAGCAGTTCTTC.

V and J are TRBV12-3 or TRBV12-4 and TRBJ2-7; D is unclear. This CDR3 spans 14 amino acids. Trimming pared 7 bases from V and 4 bases from J, leaving 17 bases between. In nucleotides, the CDR3 is TGTGCCAGCACCATCGACACGGGCCGGTACGAGCAGTACTTC. This sequence encodes CASTIDTGRYEQYF.

This clonotype came up a few times. The genes are TRBV2 and TRBJ2-5; no definite D call. V lost 7 bases and J lost 4, with 13 bases in between. Germline loops: CDR1 SNHLY, CDR2 FYNNEI. The length of the CDR3 is 13 residues. The CDR3 spells CASKRMGLETQYF. The DNA of the CDR3 is TGTGCCAGCAAGAGGATGGGGTTAGAGACCCAGTACTTC.

In its sample, this clonotype was seen a few times. DNA for the CDR3: TGTGCCAGTAGTATTTTAAGCCGTTACAATGAGCAGTTCTTC. Its protein product is CASSILSRYNEQFF. The rearrangement links TRBV19 to TRBJ2-1; D gene unclear. The CDR3 totals 14 residues. Trimming removed 3 bases at V and 4 bases at J, with 10 bases between. Per the germline V gene, CDR1 is LNHDA and CDR2 is SQIVND (reference sequence).

As concerns this clonotype: A much larger clone differs from this one at a single base, so this may be a read error. The chain couples TRBV29-1 to TRBJ2-5; TRBD1 is a possible D gene (6 bases). Germline V gene sequence: CDR1 SQVTM, CDR2 ANQGSEA. The V gene lost 6 bases and the J gene lost 4 bases, with 21 bases spanning the gap. The CDR3 is made up of 15 amino acids. CDR3 in DNA: TGCAGCGTCAATCAGCCCGGGACACTCAGAGAGACCCAGTACTTC. Protein: CSVNQPGTLRETQYF.

This clonotype has more than one count but fewer than ten. This chain uses TRBV6-2 or TRBV6-3 with TRBJ2-1; D possibly corresponds to TRBD2 (6 bases). CDR1 is MNHEY and CDR2 is SVGEGT in the germline V gene. The V and J ends lost 6 bases and 6 bases respectively, with 15 bases between them. The CDR3 extends over 14 amino acids. The CDR3 reads CASRPGLRGNEQFF. The CDR3 DNA follows: TGTGCCAGCAGGCCGGGACTCCGTGGCAATGAGCAGTTCTTC.

This clonotype was counted a few times. V and J are TRBV15 and TRBJ2-1; D gene unclear. CDR1 and CDR2 from the germline V gene are LNHNV and YYDKDF (reference sequence). V was clipped by 5 bases and J by 11 bases, with 16 bases between them. The CDR3 is 13 residues long. The CDR3 spells CATSPIPGSKQFF. CDR3 DNA sequence: TGTGCCACCAGCCCTATTCCGGGCAGTAAGCAGTTCTTC. Filled out from reference TRBV15 and TRBJ2-1, the complete variable domain reads DAMVIQNPRYQVTQFGKPVTLSCSQTLNHNVMYWYQQKSSQAPKLLFHYYDKDFNNEADTPDNFQSRRPNTSFCFLDIRSPGLGDTAMYLCATSPIPGSKQFFGPGTRLTVL.

This clonotype came up a few times. The V gene is TRBV12-3 or TRBV12-4, the J gene TRBJ2-1; unclear D gene. This CDR3 region has 15 residues. V was trimmed by 3 bases and J by 8 bases, leaving 17 bases between them. CDR3 nucleotide sequence: TGTGCCAGCAGTTTTAGTCAGGCCGTAGAACATGAGCAGTTCTTC. Its protein product is CASSFSQAVEHEQFF.

The chain is built from TRBV18 and TRBJ2-4; 7 positions agree with TRBD2. The CDR3 loop spans 17 amino acids. Germline CDR1 reads KGHSH; CDR2 reads LQKENI. Unmatched junction bases numbered 7, after V lost 2 bases and J lost 0 bases. This chain's CDR3 is CASSPIFGTKAKNIQYF. Here the CDR3 DNA reads TGTGCCAGCTCACCAATATTCGGGACTAAAGCCAAAAACATTCAGTACTTC. Looking up the rest from reference TRBV18 and TRBJ2-4 gives the full variable domain: NAGVMQNPRHLVRRRGQEARLRCSPMKGHSHVYWYRQLPEEGLKFMVYLQKENIIDESGMPKERFSAEFPKEGPSILRIQQVVRGDSAAYFCASSPIFGTKAKNIQYFGAGTRLSVL.

This clonotype was picked up many times. V gene TRBV6-2 or TRBV6-3 combines with J gene TRBJ1-2, with 7 bases aligning to TRBD1. The junction had 3 bases not matched to a gene; V was cut back by 6 bases and J by 2 bases. This CDR3 region has 13 residues. Germline CDR1 is MNHEY and CDR2 is SVGEGT. The CDR3 spells CASRTGMNYGYTF. As DNA, the CDR3 is TGTGCCAGCAGGACAGGGATGAACTATGGCTACACCTTC.

This sequence joins TRBV6-1 and TRBJ2-3; maybe TRBD2 (5 bases). CDR3 length: 16 amino acids. V lost 4 bases, J lost 5 bases, and 19 bases lay in between. CDR1 and CDR2 (germline): MNHNS, SASEGT. The CDR3: CASSVTPGLEGDTQYF. In nucleotides, the CDR3 is TGTGCCAGCAGTGTTACGCCCGGGCTCGAGGGAGATACGCAGTATTTT.

In this sample, this clonotype turned up a few times. The chain joins TRBV30 to TRBJ1-5; D gene ambiguous. Germline V lookup: CDR1 GTSNPN, CDR2 SVGIG (reference sequence). There are 15 residues in the CDR3. Trimming took 3 bases from V and 2 from J, leaving 14 bases between them. The CDR3 here is CAWSWLPEGNQPQHF. CDR3 nucleotide sequence: TGTGCCTGGAGCTGGCTACCCGAGGGCAATCAGCCCCAGCATTTT.

The chain joins TRBV28 to TRBJ2-1; D not resolved. The germline CDR1 and CDR2 sequences are MDHEN and SYDVKM. The length of the CDR3 is 16 residues. The germline V and J ends were trimmed by 6 bases and 0 bases, with 15 bases remaining between them. The CDR3 here is CASSPRLQISYNEQFF. In DNA, the CDR3 is TGTGCCAGCAGCCCCCGTCTTCAAATCTCCTACAATGAGCAGTTCTTC.

This chain links TRBV3-1 with TRBJ2-1, with 9 bases lining up with TRBD2. Losses at the gene ends were 8 bases for V and 4 bases for J; bases not matched to a gene: 9. The CDR3 consists of 15 residues. CDR1 LGHDT and CDR2 YNNKEL come from the germline V gene (reference sequence). CDR3 DNA: TGTGCCAGCCGCGGGTCTAGCGGGGCATACAATGAGCAGTTCTTC. Translating it yields CASRGSSGAYNEQFF.

This clonotype was detected only a few times. The chain is built from TRBV20-1 and TRBJ1-5; maybe TRBD1 (5 bases). Per germline, CDR1 DFQATT and CDR2 SNEGSKA (reference sequence). V dropped 1 base and J dropped 1 base, with 11 bases sitting between them. CDR3 length: 15 amino acids. In nucleotides, the CDR3 is TGCAGTGCTAGAGCTCCAGGGTTGAGCAATCAGCCCCAGCATTTT. Amino acid sequence: CSARAPGLSNQPQHF.

This clonotype was picked up many times. The chain combines TRBV27 with TRBJ2-1; D is perhaps TRBD2 (6 bases). The CDR3 is 17 residues long. Germline values: CDR1 MNHEY, CDR2 SMNVEV (reference sequence). V was shortened by 0 bases and J by 0 bases, with 12 bases between the two germline ends. CDR3 nucleotides: TGTGCCAGCAGTTTATCGAGCGGGCGGAGCTCCTACAATGAGCAGTTCTTC. Translating gives CASSLSSGRSSYNEQFF.

In this sample, this clonotype turned up many times. The chain links TRBV6-2 or TRBV6-3 to TRBJ2-7; the match to TRBD2 covers 14 bases. After removal of 5 bases from V and 7 bases from J, the junction contained 10 bases not matched to a gene. Germline-derived CDR1 and CDR2 are MNHEY and SVGEGT. The CDR3 loop spans 16 amino acids. The CDR3 loop reads CASSQLSGTSGREQYF. The CDR3 DNA sequence: TGTGCCAGCAGTCAGTTGTCCGGGACTAGCGGGAGAGAGCAGTACTTC.

This CDR3 is CASSQLGQGFEETQYF. The CDR3 DNA reads as TGCGCCAGCAGTCAATTAGGTCAGGGTTTCGAGGAGACCCAGTACTTC. The chain carries TRBV23-1 and TRBJ2-5, with D perhaps matching TRBD1 (5 bases). TRBV23-1 is annotated as an ORF whose role is uncertain. V was trimmed by 1 base and J by 5 bases, leaving 17 bases between them. CDR3 length: 16 amino acids.

Comment on this clonotype: This clone may be a read error of a much larger clone one base away. The V call is TRBV7-2, the J call TRBJ1-4; D remains unclear. There are 15 residues in the CDR3. From germline, CDR1 is SGHTA and CDR2 FQGNSA. The CDR3 protein is CVSSWAFGQDEKLFF. As DNA, the CDR3 is TGTGTCAGCAGCTGGGCCTTTGGGCAGGATGAAAAACTGTTTTTT.

V gene TRBV4-1 combines with J gene TRBJ2-4; 13 bases fit TRBD2. This CDR3 region has 21 residues. Germline CDR1 reads MGHRA; CDR2 reads YSYEKL. J was trimmed by 0 bases and V by 0 bases; bases with no gene match: 11. The CDR3 region is CASSQDRAVLAGGVAKNIQYF. CDR3 nucleotides: TGCGCCAGCAGCCAAGATCGCGCGGTACTAGCGGGGGGGGTAGCCAAAAACATTCAGTACTTC.

Many counts were recorded for this clonotype. The rearrangement joins TRBV5-1 to TRBJ2-1; 8 bases are a match to TRBD2. Germline V lookup: CDR1 SGHRS, CDR2 YFSETQ. With V trimmed by 0 bases and J by 2 bases, 4 bases remained unmatched. The CDR3 consists of 16 residues. CDR3 sequence reads: CASSLATGGAYNEQFF. CDR3 nucleotide sequence: TGCGCCAGCAGCTTGGCCACCGGGGGGGCCTACAATGAGCAGTTCTTC.

The CDR3 nucleotides are TGTGCCATCAGTGACGGAGAAGGCTCCTACGAGCAGTACTTC. Protein: CAISDGEGSYEQYF. The chain carries TRBV10-3 and TRBJ2-7; D gene ambiguous. The CDR3 has 14 residues. V was pared by 3 bases and J by 0 bases, with 9 bases between. Germline CDR1 and CDR2: ENHRY and SYGVKD.

In this sample, this clonotype turned up a few times. The gene calls are TRBV7-2 and TRBJ2-7; D unresolved. Germline lookup yields CDR1 SGHTA and CDR2 FQGNSA. Trimming pared 1 base from V and 2 bases from J, leaving 9 bases between. This CDR3 contains 14 residues. Written as DNA, the CDR3 is TGTGCCAGCAGCTTAGGTACCAACACCTACGAGCAGTACTTC. It encodes CASSLGTNTYEQYF.

This sequence joins TRBV28 and TRBJ2-3; 12 bases fit TRBD2. The CDR3 spans 18 residues. Germline trimming cut 6 bases from V and 4 bases from J; bases unmatched to any gene: 14. CDR1 is MDHEN and CDR2 is SYDVKM in the germline V gene. For the CDR3, the DNA is TGTGCCAGCAGCTCCCCGGGACTAGCGGGTCGCTGGGCAGATACGCAGTATTTT. Translation gives CASSSPGLAGRWADTQYF.

CDR3 amino acids: CASSLGRRANNEQFF. The CDR3 DNA is TGTGCCAGCAGTTTAGGTAGAAGAGCTAACAATGAGCAGTTCTTC. The chain uses TRBV28 and TRBJ2-1; D gene unclear. V lost 2 bases and J lost 5, with 13 bases in between. Germline V gene data show CDR1 as MDHEN and CDR2 as SYDVKM. The CDR3 runs 15 residues.

This chain connects TRBV5-1 to TRBJ2-5; the match to TRBD2 covers 8 bases. Germline values: CDR1 SGHRS, CDR2 YFSETQ. This CDR3 is built from 16 residues. Unmatched junction bases numbered 10, after V lost 4 bases and J lost 2 bases. This chain's CDR3 is CASSPTSLAEQETQYF. CDR3 DNA: TGCGCCAGCAGCCCGACGTCACTAGCGGAACAAGAGACCCAGTACTTC.

The J gene is TRBJ1-6, the V gene TRBV5-1, with D possibly TRBD1 on 6 matching bases. Germline V gene sequence: CDR1 SGHRS, CDR2 YFSETQ. The CDR3 spans 15 residues. V lost 4 bases to trimming and J lost 7 bases, with 15 bases between them. CDR3 loop: CASSPRTATNSPLHF. CDR3 nucleotide sequence: TGCGCCAGCAGCCCGCGGACAGCTACCAATTCACCCCTCCACTTT.

This clonotype showed up many times. V gene TRBV5-1 combines with J gene TRBJ2-2; no definite D call. The CDR3 runs 15 residues. Trimming stripped 3 bases from V and 5 bases from J, with 14 bases between. The germline V gene has CDR1 SGHRS and CDR2 YFSETQ. CDR3 in amino acids: CASSSFDLITGELFF. The CDR3 region has the DNA TGCGCCAGCAGCTCATTTGATCTAATTACCGGGGAGCTGTTTTTT.

This clonotype was seen ten or more times. The chain combines TRBV3-1 with TRBJ1-2; D remains unclear. V lost 2 bases and J lost 6, with 13 bases in between. The length of the CDR3 is 14 residues. Germline V gene lookup returns CDR1 LGHDT and CDR2 YNNKEL (reference sequence). DNA for the CDR3: TGTGCCAGCAGCCAACTACATGGAAGGCATGGCTACACCTTC. This codes for CASSQLHGRHGYTF.